The sequence of this T cell receptor (beta chain) was determined in a study of blood T cell repertoires in COVID-19. Generated by immunoSEQ multiplex PCR, the TCRdb table keeps only in-frame clones and is missing some. The repertoire holds about 68,000 clones, with 85% as singletons. The V gene's germline CDR1 is SEHNR and CDR2 FQNEAQ (reference sequence). CDR3 length equals 13 residues. V dropped 1 base and J dropped 9 bases, with 12 bases sitting between them. This receptor was obtained from a man aged 50 to 59 with acute or convalescent COVID-19. V usage is TRBV7-9 and J usage is TRBJ2-5, with D uncertain. The sequenced material came from peripheral blood. In DNA form, the CDR3 reads TGTGCCAGCAGCTTAGGGCAGGCCAAGGCCCAGTACTTC. It encodes CASSLGQAKAQYF.